This T cell receptor beta chain was recovered during a study of T cells after yellow fever vaccination. As for the study in general: The fractions with low cell numbers were processed using SMART-Seq v4 Ultra Low Input.

As regards this clonotype: Its matching antigen is unknown. The junction departs from the called germline gene at one end, perhaps through a read error.

The CDR3 runs to 16 residues. Looked up from germline, CDR1 is SSHAT and CDR2 is FNYEAQ (reference sequence). Broader study findings: Subsequent to the booster, the majority of primary-vaccination clones reappeared (around 96% CD4, 85% to 90% CD8). Shared CD4/CD8 clonotypes were a small share, likely from convergent recombination.

TCRdb passed the 5' RACE reads through MiXCR, listing each CDR3 protein once. Of hundreds of thousands of distinct CDR3 sequences in the sample, approximately 13% were seen once. The chain uses TRBV7-7 and TRBJ2-3; TRBD2 might be the D (6 bases). This specimen consisted of CD4+ T cells sorted from PBMCs, obtained 15 days after the yellow fever booster vaccination. The TCR comes from a young man who received the YFV17D yellow fever vaccine. CDR3 coding DNA: TGTGCTAGCAGCTTAGCGACGGGAGCTGGCACAGATACGCAGTATTTT. It codes for CASSLATGAGTDTQYF.